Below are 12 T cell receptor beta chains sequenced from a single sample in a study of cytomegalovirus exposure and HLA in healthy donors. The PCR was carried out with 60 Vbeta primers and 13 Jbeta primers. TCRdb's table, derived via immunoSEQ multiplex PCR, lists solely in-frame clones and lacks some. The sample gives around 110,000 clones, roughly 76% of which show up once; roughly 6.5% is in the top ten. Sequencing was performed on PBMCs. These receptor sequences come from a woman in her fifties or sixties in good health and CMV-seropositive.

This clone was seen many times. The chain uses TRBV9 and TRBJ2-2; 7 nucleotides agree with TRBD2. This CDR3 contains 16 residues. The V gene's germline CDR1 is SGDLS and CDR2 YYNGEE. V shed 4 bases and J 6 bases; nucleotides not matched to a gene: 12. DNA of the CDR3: TGTGCCAGCAGCATCACTCAGCGGGGTGGGTCCGGGGAGCTGTTTTTT. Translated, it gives CASSITQRGGSGELFF.

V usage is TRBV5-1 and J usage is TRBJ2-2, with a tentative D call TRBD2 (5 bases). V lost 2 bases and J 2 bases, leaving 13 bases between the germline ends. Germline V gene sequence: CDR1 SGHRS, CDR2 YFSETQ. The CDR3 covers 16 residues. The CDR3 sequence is CASSLGRPINTGELFF. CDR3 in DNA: TGCGCCAGCAGCTTAGGGAGACCGATAAACACCGGGGAGCTGTTTTTT.

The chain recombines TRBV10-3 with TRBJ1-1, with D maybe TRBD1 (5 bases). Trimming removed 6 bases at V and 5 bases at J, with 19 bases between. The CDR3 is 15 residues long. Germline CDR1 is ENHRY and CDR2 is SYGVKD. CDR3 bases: TGTGCCATCAGCCTAGATGGGGGACTGGAGACTGAAGCTTTCTTT. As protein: CAISLDGGLETEAFF.

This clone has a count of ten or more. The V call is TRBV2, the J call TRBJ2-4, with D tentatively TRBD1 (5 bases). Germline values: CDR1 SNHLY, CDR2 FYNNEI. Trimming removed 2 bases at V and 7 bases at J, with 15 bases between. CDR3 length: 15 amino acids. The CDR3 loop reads CASSEMVATGNIQYF. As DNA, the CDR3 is TGTGCCAGCAGTGAAATGGTTGCCACAGGTAACATTCAGTACTTC.

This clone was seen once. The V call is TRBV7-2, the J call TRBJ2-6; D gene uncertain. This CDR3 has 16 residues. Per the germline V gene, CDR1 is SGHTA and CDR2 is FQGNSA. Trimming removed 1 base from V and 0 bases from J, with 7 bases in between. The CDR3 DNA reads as TGTGCCAGCAGCTTAGGCCCTAGCTCTGGGGCCAACGTCCTGACTTTC. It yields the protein CASSLGPSSGANVLTF.

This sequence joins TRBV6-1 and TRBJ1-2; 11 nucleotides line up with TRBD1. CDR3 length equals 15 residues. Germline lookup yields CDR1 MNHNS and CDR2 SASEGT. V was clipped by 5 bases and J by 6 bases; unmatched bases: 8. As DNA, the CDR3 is TGTGCCAGCAGTCCCCGGACAGGGGGCTTCGATGGCTACACCTTC. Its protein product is CASSPRTGGFDGYTF.

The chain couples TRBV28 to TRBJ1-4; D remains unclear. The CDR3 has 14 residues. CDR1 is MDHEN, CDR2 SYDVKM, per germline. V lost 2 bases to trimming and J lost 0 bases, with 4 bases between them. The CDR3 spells CASSLQATNEKLFF. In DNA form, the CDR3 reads TGTGCCAGCAGTTTACAGGCAACTAATGAAAAACTGTTTTTT.

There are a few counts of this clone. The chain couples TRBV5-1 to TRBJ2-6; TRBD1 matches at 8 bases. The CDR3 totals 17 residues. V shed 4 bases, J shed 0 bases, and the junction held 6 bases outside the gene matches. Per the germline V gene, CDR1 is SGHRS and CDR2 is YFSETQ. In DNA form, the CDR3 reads TGCGCCAGCAGCGGGACAGGTTTTTCCTCTGGGGCCAACGTCCTGACTTTC. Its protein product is CASSGTGFSSGANVLTF. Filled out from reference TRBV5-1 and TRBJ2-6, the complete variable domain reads KAGVTQTPRYLIKTRGQQVTLSCSPISGHRSVSWYQQTPGQGLQFLFEYFSETQRNKGNFPGRFSGRQFSNSRSEMNVSTLELGDSALYLCASSGTGFSSGANVLTFGAGSRLTVL.

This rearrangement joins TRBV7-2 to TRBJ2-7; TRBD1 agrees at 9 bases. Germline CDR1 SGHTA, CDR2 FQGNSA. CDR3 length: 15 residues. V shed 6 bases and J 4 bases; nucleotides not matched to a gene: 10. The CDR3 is CASSYDRGIQYEQYF. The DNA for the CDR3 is TGTGCCAGCAGTTACGACAGGGGGATCCAATACGAGCAGTACTTC.

The CDR3 spells CASSRTGAYEQYF. Here the CDR3 DNA reads TGTGCCAGCAGCCGGACAGGGGCCTACGAGCAGTACTTC. The chain joins TRBV5-5 to TRBJ2-7; 9 bases line up with TRBD1. Germline-derived CDR1 and CDR2 are SGHKS and YYEKEE (reference sequence). Unmatched junction bases numbered 1, after V lost 4 bases and J lost 2 bases. The CDR3 runs 13 residues.

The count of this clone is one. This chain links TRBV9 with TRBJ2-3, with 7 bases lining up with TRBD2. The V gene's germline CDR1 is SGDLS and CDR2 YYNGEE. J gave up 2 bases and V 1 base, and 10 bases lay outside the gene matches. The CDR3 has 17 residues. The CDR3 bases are TGTGCCAGCAGCGTAACGGTCAGCGGGGAGCCCACAGATACGCAGTATTTT. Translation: CASSVTVSGEPTDTQYF.

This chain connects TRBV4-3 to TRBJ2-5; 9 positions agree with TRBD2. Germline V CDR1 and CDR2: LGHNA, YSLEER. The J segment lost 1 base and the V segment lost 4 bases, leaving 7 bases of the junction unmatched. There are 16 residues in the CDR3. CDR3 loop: CASSPSAGGSQETQYF. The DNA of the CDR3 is TGCGCCAGCAGCCCCAGTGCGGGGGGGTCCCAAGAGACCCAGTACTTC.